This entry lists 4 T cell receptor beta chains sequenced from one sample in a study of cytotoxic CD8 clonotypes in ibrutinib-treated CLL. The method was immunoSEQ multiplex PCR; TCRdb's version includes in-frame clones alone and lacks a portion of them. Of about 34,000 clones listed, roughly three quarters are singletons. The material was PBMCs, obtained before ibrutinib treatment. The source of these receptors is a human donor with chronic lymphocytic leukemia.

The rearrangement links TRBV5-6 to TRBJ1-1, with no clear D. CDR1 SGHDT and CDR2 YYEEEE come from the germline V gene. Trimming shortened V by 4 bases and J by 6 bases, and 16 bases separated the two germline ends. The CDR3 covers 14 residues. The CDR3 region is CASSHSVPWAEAFF. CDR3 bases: TGTGCCAGCAGCCATTCCGTCCCGTGGGCTGAAGCTTTCTTT.

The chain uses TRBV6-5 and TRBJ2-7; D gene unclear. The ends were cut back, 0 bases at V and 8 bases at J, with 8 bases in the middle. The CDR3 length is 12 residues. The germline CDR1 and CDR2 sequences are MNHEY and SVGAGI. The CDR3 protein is CASSYSREKQYF. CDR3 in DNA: TGTGCCAGCAGTTACTCCAGAGAAAAGCAGTACTTC.

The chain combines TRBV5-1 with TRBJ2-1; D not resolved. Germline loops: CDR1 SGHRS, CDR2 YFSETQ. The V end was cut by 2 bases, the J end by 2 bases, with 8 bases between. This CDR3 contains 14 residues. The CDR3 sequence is CASSFTGAYNEQFF. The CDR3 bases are TGCGCCAGCAGCTTTACGGGCGCCTACAATGAGCAGTTCTTC.

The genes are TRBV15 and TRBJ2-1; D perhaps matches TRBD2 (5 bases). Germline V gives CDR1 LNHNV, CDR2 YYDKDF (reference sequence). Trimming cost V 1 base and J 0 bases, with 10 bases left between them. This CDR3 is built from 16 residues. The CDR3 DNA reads TGTGCCACCAGCAGAGGAGCGGTTAGCTCCTACAATGAGCAGTTCTTC. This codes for CATSRGAVSSYNEQFF.